A single sample gave rise to the 17 T cell receptor beta chains below, sequenced in a study of blood T cell repertoires in COVID-19. Sequenced by immunoSEQ multiplex PCR; TCRdb stores in-frame clones only, minus some. The profile shows 40,000 to 50,000 clones, around 83% of them singletons. The specimen was peripheral blood. The origin of the receptors is a man aged 40-49 years with active COVID-19.

This clone was counted once. The V call is TRBV3-1 (or the pseudogene TRBV3-2), the J call TRBJ1-1; 7 bases are shared with TRBD1. Germline CDR1 is LGHDT and CDR2 is YNNKEL (reference sequence). With 6 bases clipped from V and 1 base from J, the junction kept 8 bases outside the gene matches. This CDR3 comprises 15 residues. The CDR3 coding sequence is TGTGCCAGCAGTCATACAGGGGTCTCGAACACTGAAGCTTTCTTT. Protein: CASSHTGVSNTEAFF.

The genes are TRBV28 and TRBJ2-5; 7 positions agree with TRBD1. This CDR3 comprises 15 residues. V was pared by 5 bases and J by 5 bases, with 11 bases of the junction left unmatched. CDR1 MDHEN and CDR2 SYDVKM come from the germline V gene. The CDR3 reads CASSPPRQGGETQYF. The CDR3 coding sequence is TGTGCCAGCAGTCCCCCCCGACAGGGCGGGGAGACCCAGTACTTC.

V and J are TRBV28 and TRBJ2-5; TRBD2 might be the D (6 bases). V was cut by 6 bases and J by 2 bases, with 7 bases left in between. From germline, CDR1 is MDHEN and CDR2 SYDVKM. CDR3 length equals 12 residues. As DNA, the CDR3 is TGTGCCAGCAGGACTAGTCAAGAGACCCAGTACTTC. Encoded protein: CASRTSQETQYF.

Comment on this clone: The sample holds other DNA sequences that translate to the same CDR3. V usage is TRBV5-1 and J usage is TRBJ2-3, with 10 bases fitting TRBD2. Per germline, CDR1 SGHRS and CDR2 YFSETQ. J gave up 4 bases and V 0 bases, and 2 bases lay outside the gene matches. The CDR3 is 15 amino acids. CDR3 sequence (DNA): TGCGCCAGCAGCTTGGGTCTAGCGGGAGCAGATACGCAGTATTTT. It codes for CASSLGLAGADTQYF.

The chain combines TRBV27 with TRBJ2-7; weak D call: TRBD2 (5 bases). In germline, CDR1 is MNHEY, CDR2 SMNVEV (reference sequence). The CDR3 sequence is 15 residues long. The ends were cut back, 0 bases at V and 2 bases at J, with 11 bases in the middle. As DNA, the CDR3 is TGTGCCAGCAGTTTATCGGCGGGCGGAACCTACGAGCAGTACTTC. This encodes CASSLSAGGTYEQYF.

The chain is built from TRBV27 and TRBJ1-2; D gene uncertain. Trimming left V 2 bases short and J 4 bases short, with 8 bases between. The CDR3 contains 13 residues. Germline CDR1 is MNHEY and CDR2 is SMNVEV (reference sequence). The CDR3 region is CASSLVAGYGYTF. The DNA for the CDR3 is TGTGCCAGCAGTTTAGTGGCAGGCTATGGCTACACCTTC.

This chain links TRBV4-1 with TRBJ2-7; D unclear. The CDR3 is 13 residues long. V lost 1 base to trimming and J lost 5 bases, with 9 bases between them. Germline loops: CDR1 MGHRA, CDR2 YSYEKL. The CDR3 bases are TGCGCCAGCAGCCAAGCGGTTCTTCACGAGCAGTACTTC. It specifies CASSQAVLHEQYF.

The rearrangement uses TRBV5-5 and TRBJ2-1, with 11 bases aligning to TRBD2. The germline V gene has CDR1 SGHKS and CDR2 YYEKEE (reference sequence). The CDR3 has 17 residues. The trim removed 4 bases at V and 8 bases at J, leaving 14 bases unmatched. The CDR3 sequence is CASSPELPTSGSDEQFF. In DNA form, the CDR3 reads TGTGCCAGCAGCCCGGAACTCCCCACTAGCGGGAGTGATGAGCAGTTCTTC.

The CDR3 sequence: CASSSPGLANEQFF. In nucleotides, the CDR3 is TGTGCCAGCAGCTCCCCGGGACTAGCAAATGAGCAGTTCTTC. The chain carries TRBV7-3 and TRBJ2-1, with 9 bases fitting TRBD2. There are 14 residues in the CDR3. Per germline, CDR1 SGHTA and CDR2 FQGTGA. Losses at the gene ends were 4 bases for V and 7 bases for J; bases not matched to a gene: 5.

The chain combines TRBV9 with TRBJ2-7; 9 bases align to TRBD1. After removal of 3 bases from V and 4 bases from J, the junction contained 5 bases not matched to a gene. The CDR3 spans 14 residues. Germline CDR1 and CDR2: SGDLS and YYNGEE. Here the CDR3 reads CASSADRGGYEQYF. The CDR3 DNA is TGTGCCAGCAGCGCCGACAGGGGGGGTTACGAGCAGTACTTC.

J is TRBJ2-1 and V is TRBV12-3 or TRBV12-4; no reliable D call. Trimming stripped 6 bases from V and 6 bases from J, with 3 bases between. The CDR3 contains 10 residues. CDR3: CASSLNEQFF. DNA of the CDR3: TGTGCCAGCAGCCTCAATGAGCAGTTCTTC.

The chain couples TRBV7-3 to TRBJ2-3; 9 nucleotides align to TRBD2. This CDR3 region has 18 residues. With V trimmed by 1 base and J by 4 bases, 12 bases remained unmatched. The germline V gene encodes CDR1 SGHTA and CDR2 FQGTGA. The chain's CDR3 is CASSLKASSGTRADTQYF. CDR3 nucleotide sequence: TGTGCCAGCAGCTTAAAGGCGTCTAGCGGGACGAGAGCAGATACGCAGTATTTT.

V is TRBV9 and J is TRBJ1-6; 11 bases are a match to TRBD1. CDR3 length equals 16 residues. Germline lookup yields CDR1 SGDLS and CDR2 YYNGEE. Trimming removed 4 bases from V and 9 bases from J; junction bases left unmatched: 9. The CDR3 DNA follows: TGTGCCAGCAGCCGGGGACAGGGGGTTCTTTCTTCACCCCTCCACTTT. Encoded protein: CASSRGQGVLSSPLHF.

This clone was counted once. The chain has TRBV7-9 and TRBJ2-1; 7 bases are a match to TRBD2. This CDR3 comprises 13 residues. V was clipped by 4 bases and J by 9 bases; unmatched bases: 6. The germline V gene has CDR1 SEHNR and CDR2 FQNEAQ (reference sequence). The CDR3 region is CASSWGGDGEQFF. The CDR3 DNA follows: TGTGCCAGCAGCTGGGGAGGGGATGGTGAGCAGTTCTTC.

This chain connects TRBV7-9 to TRBJ2-5; D is perhaps TRBD2 (6 bases). V gave up 3 bases and J gave up 2 bases, with 13 bases separating them. CDR1 and CDR2 from the germline V gene are SEHNR and FQNEAQ (reference sequence). The CDR3 totals 15 residues. CDR3 residues: CASSFSWGEQETQYF. CDR3 sequence (DNA): TGTGCCAGCAGCTTTTCTTGGGGGGAGCAAGAGACCCAGTACTTC. Supplemented by reference TRBV7-9 and TRBJ2-5, the full variable domain reads DTGVSQNPRHKITKRGQNVTFRCDPISEHNRLYWYRQTLGQGPEFLTYFQNEAQLEKSRLLSDRFSAERPKGSFSTLEIQRTEQGDSAMYLCASSFSWGEQETQYFGPGTRLLVL.

This chain joins TRBV19 and TRBJ2-1; maybe TRBD1 (6 bases). Germline V gene sequence: CDR1 LNHDA, CDR2 SQIVND (reference sequence). V dropped 5 bases and J dropped 10 bases, with 12 bases sitting between them. This CDR3 comprises 12 residues. CDR3 DNA: TGTGCCAGTAGTTCAGGGGCGTGGGAGCAGTTCTTC. It is translated as CASSSGAWEQFF.

The CDR3 protein is CATSSLSGNTIYF. CDR3 in DNA: TGTGCCACCAGCAGTCTCTCTGGAAACACCATATATTTT. The rearrangement links TRBV15 to TRBJ1-3, with D hard to call. Per germline, CDR1 LNHNV and CDR2 YYDKDF (reference sequence). This CDR3 has 13 amino acids. V was clipped by 3 bases and J by 0 bases, with 3 bases between them.